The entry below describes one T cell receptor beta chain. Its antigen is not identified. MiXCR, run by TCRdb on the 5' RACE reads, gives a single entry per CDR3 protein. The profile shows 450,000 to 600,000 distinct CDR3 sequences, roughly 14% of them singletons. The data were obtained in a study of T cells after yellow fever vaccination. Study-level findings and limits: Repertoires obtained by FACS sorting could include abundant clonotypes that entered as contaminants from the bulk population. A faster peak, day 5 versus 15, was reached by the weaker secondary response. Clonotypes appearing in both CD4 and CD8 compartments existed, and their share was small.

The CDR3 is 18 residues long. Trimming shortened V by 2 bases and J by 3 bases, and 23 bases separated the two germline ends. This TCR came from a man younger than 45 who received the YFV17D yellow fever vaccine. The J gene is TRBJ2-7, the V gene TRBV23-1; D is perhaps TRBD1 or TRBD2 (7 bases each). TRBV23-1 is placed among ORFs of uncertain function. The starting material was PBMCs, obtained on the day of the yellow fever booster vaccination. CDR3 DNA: TGCGCCAGCAGTCAAGGGAGGGGGCGATGGGGGGTGTTCTACGAGCAGTACTTC. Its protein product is CASSQGRGRWGVFYEQYF.